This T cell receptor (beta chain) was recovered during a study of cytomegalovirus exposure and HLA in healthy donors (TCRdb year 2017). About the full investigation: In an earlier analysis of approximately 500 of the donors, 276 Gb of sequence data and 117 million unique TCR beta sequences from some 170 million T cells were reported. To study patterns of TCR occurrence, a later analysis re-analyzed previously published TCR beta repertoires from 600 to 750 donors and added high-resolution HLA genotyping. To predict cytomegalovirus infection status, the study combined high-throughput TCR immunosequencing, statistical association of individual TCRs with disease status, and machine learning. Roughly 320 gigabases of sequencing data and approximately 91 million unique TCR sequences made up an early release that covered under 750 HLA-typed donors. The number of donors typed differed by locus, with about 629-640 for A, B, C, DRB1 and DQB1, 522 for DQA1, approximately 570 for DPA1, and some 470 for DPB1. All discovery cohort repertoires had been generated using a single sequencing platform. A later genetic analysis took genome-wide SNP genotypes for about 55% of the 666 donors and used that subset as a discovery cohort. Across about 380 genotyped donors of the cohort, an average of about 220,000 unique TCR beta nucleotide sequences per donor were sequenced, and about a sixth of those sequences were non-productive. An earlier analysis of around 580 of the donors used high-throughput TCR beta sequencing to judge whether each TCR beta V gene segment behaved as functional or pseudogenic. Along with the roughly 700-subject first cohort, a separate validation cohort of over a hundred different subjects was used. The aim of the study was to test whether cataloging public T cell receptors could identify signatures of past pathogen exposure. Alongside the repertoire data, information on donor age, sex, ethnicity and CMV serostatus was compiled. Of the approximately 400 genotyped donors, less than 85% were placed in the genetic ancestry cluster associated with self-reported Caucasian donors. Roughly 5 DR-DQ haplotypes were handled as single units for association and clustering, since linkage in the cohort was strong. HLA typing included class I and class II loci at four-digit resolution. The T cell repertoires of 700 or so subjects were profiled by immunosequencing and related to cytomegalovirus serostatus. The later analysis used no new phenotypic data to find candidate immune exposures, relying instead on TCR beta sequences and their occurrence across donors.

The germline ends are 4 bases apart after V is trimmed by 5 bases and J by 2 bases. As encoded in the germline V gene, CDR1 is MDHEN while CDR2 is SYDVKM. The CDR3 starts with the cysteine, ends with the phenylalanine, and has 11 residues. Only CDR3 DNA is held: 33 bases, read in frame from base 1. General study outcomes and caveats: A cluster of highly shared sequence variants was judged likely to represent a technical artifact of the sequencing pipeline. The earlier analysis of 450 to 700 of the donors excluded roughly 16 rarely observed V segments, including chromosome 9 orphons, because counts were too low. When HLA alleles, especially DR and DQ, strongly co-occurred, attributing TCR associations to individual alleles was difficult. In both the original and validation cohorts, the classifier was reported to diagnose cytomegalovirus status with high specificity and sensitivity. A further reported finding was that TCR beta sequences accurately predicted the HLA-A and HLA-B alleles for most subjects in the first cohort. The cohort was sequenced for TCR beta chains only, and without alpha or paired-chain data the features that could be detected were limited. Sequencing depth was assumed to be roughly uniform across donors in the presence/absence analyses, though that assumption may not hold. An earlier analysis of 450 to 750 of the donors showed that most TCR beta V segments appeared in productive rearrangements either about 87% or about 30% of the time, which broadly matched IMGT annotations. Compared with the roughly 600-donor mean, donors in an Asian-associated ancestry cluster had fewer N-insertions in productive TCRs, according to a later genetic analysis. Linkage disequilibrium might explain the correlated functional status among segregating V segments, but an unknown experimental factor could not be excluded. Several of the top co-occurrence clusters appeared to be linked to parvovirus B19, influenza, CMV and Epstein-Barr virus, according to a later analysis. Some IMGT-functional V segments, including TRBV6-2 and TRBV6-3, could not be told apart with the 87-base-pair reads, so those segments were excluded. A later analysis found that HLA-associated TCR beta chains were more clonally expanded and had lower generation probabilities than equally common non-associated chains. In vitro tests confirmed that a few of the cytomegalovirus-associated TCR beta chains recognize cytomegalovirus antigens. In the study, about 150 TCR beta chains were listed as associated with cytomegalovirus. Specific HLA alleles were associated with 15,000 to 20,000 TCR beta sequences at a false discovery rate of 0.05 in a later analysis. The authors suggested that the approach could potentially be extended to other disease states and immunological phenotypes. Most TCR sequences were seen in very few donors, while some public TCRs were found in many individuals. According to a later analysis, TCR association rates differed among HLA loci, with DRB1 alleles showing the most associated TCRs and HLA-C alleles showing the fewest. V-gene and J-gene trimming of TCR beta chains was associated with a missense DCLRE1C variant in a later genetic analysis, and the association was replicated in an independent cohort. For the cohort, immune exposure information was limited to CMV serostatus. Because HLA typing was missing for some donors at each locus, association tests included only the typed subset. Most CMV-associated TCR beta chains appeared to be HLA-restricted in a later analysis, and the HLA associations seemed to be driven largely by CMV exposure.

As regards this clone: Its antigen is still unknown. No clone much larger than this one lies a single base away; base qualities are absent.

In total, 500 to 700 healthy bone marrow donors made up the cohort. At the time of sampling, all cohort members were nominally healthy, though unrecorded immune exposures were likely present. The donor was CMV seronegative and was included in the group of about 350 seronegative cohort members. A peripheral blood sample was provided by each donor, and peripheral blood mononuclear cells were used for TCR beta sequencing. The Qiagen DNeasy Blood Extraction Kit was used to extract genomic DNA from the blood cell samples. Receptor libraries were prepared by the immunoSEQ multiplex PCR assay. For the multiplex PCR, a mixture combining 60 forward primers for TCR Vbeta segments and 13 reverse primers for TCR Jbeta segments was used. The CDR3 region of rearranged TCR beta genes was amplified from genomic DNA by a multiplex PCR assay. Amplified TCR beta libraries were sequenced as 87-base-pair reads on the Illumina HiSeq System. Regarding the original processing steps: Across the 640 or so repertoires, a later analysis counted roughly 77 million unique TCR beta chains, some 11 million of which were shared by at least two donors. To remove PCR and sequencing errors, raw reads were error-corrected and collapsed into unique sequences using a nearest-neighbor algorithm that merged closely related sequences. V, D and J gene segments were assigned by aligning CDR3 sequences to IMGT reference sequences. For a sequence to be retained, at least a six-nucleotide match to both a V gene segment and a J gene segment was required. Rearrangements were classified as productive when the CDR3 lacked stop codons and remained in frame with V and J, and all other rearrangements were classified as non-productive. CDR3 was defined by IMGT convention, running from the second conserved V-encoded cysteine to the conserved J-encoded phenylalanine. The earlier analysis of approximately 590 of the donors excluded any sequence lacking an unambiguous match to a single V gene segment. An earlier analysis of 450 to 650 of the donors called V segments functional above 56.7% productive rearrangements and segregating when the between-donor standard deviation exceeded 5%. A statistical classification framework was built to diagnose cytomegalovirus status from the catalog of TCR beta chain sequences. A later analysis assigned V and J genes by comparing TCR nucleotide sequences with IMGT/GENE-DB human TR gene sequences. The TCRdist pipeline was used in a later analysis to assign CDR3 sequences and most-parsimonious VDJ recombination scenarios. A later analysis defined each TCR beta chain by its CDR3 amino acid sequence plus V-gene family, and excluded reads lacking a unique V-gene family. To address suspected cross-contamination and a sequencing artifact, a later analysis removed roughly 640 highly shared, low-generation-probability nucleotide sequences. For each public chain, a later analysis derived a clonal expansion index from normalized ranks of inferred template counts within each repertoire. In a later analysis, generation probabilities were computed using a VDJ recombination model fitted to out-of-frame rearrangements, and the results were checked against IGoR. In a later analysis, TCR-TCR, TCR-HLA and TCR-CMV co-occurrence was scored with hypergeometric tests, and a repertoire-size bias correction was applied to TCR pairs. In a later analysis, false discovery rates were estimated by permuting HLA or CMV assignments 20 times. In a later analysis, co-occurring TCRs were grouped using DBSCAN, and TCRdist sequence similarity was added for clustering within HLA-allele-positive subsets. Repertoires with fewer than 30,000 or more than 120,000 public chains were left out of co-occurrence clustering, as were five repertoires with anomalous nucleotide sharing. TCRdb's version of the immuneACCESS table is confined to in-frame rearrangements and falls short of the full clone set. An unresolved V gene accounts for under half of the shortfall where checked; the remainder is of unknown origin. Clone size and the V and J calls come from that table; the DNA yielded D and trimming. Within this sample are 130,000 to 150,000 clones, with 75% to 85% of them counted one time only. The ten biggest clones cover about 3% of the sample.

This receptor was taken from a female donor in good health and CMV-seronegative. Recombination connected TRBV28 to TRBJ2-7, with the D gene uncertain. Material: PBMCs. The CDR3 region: CASSTPYEQYF. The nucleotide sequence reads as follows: TGTGCCAGCAGTACACCCTACGAGCAGTACTTC.